Sequencing of this TCR beta chain was carried out in a study of cytomegalovirus exposure and HLA in healthy donors. Study-wide points: The majority of TCR sequences were rare, yet some public TCRs appeared in many donors.

Repertoires were generated with immunoSEQ multiplex PCR, while TCRdb's copy carries only in-frame clones and drops some. The sample contains under 250,000 clones, around 90% of which appear only once. This clone was seen at least ten times. The antigen remains unidentified. Trimming removed 5 bases from V and 6 bases from J; junction bases left unmatched: 3. The CDR3 is 14 amino acids. The V gene's germline CDR1 is MNHNY and CDR2 SVGAGI (reference sequence). The sequencing sample was made of PBMCs. The receptor's source is a young woman in good health and CMV-seropositive. The J gene is TRBJ2-1, the V gene TRBV6-6; 11 nucleotides match TRBD1. The CDR3 DNA reads as TGTGCCAGCAGTGGAGGGACAGGGGGCAATGAGCAGTTCTTC. Its translation: CASSGGTGGNEQFF.